This T cell receptor beta chain stems from a study of identical twins. Worth noting for this clonotype: What it binds is unknown.

With 3 bases clipped from V and 4 bases from J, the junction kept 23 bases outside the gene matches. The CDR3 runs to 20 residues. Germline V CDR1 and CDR2: MNHEY, SMNVEV (reference sequence). General study results and limits: Invariant MAIT and iNKT cells are populations that could partly confound zero-insertion analyses. Insertions ran lower in abundant cord blood beta clonotypes, though not in memory repertoires.

MiXCR was run by TCRdb on the 5' RACE reads, yielding one entry per CDR3 protein. The sample lists some 730,000 distinct CDR3 sequences; roughly 20% were seen once. The same data also contributed to another study, on T cells expressing NK-cell markers. That study reports: In sorted CD3+CD56+NKG2C+, CD3+CD56+NKG2C- and CD3+CD56-NKG2C+ T cells, TCR beta repertoires were obtained.

What was sequenced was PBMCs. The rearrangement joins TRBV27 to TRBJ1-1, with 7 nucleotides matching TRBD1. This receptor was taken from a young woman in good health. The CDR3 here is CASSFEVQQGRGISGTEAFF. The CDR3 DNA reads as TGTGCCAGCAGTTTTGAGGTACAACAGGGGCGAGGGATCTCGGGCACTGAAGCTTTCTTT.